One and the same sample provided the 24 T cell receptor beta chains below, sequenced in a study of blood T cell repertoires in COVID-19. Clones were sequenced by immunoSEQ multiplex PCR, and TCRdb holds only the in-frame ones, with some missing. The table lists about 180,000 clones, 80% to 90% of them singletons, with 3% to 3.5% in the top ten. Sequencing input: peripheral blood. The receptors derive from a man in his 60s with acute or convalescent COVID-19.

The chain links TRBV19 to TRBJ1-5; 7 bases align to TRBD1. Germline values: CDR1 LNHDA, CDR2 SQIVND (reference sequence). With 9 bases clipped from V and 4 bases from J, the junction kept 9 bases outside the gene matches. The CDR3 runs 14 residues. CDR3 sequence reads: CASGDREINQPQHF. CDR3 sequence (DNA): TGTGCCAGCGGAGACAGGGAGATAAATCAGCCCCAGCATTTT.

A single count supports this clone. The CDR3 here is CASIQGAGTGELFF. Written as DNA, the CDR3 is TGTGCCAGTATACAGGGGGCGGGTACCGGGGAGCTGTTTTTT. The chain uses TRBV2 and TRBJ2-2; 9 bases fit TRBD1. Germline CDR1 reads SNHLY; CDR2 reads FYNNEI. The junction had 7 bases not matched to a gene; V was cut back by 9 bases and J by 5 bases. The CDR3 is 14 amino acids.

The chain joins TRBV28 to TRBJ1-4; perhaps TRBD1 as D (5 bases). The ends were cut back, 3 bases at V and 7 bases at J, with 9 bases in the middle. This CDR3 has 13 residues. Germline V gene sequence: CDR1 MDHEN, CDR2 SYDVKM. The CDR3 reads CASSLDITEKLFF. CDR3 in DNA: TGTGCCAGCAGTTTGGACATCACTGAAAAACTGTTTTTT.

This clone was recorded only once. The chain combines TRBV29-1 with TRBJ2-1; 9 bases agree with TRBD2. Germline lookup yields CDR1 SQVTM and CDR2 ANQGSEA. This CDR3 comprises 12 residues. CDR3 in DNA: TGCAGTATGTCCGGGACTAGCCGCGAGCAGTTCTTC. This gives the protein CSMSGTSREQFF.

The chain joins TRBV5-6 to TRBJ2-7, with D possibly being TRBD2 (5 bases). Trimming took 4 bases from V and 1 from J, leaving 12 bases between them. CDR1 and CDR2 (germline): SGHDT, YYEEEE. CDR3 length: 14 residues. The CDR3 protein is CASSKRGRSYEQYF. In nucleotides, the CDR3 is TGTGCCAGCAGCAAACGAGGGCGTTCCTACGAGCAGTACTTC.

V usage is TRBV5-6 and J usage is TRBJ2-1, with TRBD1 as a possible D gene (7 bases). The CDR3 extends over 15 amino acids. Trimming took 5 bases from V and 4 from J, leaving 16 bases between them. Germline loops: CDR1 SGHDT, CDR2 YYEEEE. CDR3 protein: CASRGGQRRYNEQFF. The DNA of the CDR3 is TGTGCCAGCAGGGGGGGACAGAGAAGGTACAATGAGCAGTTCTTC. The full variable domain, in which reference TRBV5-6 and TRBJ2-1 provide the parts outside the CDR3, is DAGVTQSPTHLIKTRGQQVTLRCSPKSGHDTVSWYQQALGQGPQFIFQYYEEEERQRGNFPDRFSGHQFPNYSSELNVNALLLGDSALYLCASRGGQRRYNEQFFGPGTRLTVL.

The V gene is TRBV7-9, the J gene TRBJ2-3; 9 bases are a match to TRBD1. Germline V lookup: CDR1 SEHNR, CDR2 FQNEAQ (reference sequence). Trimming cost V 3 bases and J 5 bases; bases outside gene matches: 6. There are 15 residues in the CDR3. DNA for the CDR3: TGTGCCAGCAGCTTCCGGGACAGGGTTGAAGATACGCAGTATTTT. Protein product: CASSFRDRVEDTQYF.

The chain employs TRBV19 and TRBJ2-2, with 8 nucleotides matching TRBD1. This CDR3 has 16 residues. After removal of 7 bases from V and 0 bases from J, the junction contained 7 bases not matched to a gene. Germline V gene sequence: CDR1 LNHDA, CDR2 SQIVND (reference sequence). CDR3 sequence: CASTMTGATNTGELFF. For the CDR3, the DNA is TGTGCCAGTACCATGACAGGGGCCACGAACACCGGGGAGCTGTTTTTT. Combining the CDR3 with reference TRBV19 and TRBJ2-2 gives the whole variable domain DGGITQSPKYLFRKEGQNVTLSCEQNLNHDAMYWYRQDPGQGLRLIYYSQIVNDFQKGDIAEGYSVSREKKESFPLTVTSAQKNPTAFYLCASTMTGATNTGELFFGEGSRLTVL.

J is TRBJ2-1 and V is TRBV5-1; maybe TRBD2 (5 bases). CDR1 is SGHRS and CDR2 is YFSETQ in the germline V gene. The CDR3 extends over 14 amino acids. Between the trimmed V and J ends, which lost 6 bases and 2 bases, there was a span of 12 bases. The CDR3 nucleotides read TGCGCCAGCAAATTGGAGGCACCCTACAATGAGCAGTTCTTC. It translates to CASKLEAPYNEQFF.

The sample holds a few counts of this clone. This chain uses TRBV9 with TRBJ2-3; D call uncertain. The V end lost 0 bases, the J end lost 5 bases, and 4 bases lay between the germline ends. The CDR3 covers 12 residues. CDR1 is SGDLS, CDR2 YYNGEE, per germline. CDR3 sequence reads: CASSVGLDTQYF. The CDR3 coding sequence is TGTGCCAGCAGCGTAGGACTAGATACGCAGTATTTT.

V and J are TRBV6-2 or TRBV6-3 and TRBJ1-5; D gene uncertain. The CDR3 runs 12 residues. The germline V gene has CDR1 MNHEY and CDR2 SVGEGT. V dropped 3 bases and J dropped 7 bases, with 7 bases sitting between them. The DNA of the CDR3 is TGTGCCAGCAGTTATCATCCCCAGCCCCAGCATTTT. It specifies CASSYHPQPQHF.

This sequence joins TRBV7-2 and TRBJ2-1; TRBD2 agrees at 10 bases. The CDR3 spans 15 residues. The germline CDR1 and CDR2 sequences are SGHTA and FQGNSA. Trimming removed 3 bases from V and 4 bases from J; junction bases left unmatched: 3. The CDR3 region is CASSFGLAAYNEQFF. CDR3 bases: TGTGCCAGCAGCTTCGGACTAGCGGCTTACAATGAGCAGTTCTTC.

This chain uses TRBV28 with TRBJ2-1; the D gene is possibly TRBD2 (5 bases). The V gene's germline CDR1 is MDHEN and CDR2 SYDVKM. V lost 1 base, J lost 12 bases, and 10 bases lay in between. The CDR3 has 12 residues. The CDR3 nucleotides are TGTGCCAGCAGTTTATTGGACTTGCCGCAGTTCTTC. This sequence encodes CASSLLDLPQFF.

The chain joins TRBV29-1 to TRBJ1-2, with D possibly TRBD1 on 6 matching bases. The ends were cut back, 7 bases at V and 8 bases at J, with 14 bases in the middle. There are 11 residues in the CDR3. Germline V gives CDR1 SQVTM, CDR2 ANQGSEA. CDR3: CSAKRGAGYTF. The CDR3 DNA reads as TGCAGCGCTAAACGGGGGGCCGGCTACACCTTC.

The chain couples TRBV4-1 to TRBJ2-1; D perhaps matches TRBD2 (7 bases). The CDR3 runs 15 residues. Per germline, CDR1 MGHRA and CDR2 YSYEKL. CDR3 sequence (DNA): TGCGCGACCGCCGAGGGGGGGACTTCCTACAATGAGCAGTTCTTC. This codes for CATAEGGTSYNEQFF.

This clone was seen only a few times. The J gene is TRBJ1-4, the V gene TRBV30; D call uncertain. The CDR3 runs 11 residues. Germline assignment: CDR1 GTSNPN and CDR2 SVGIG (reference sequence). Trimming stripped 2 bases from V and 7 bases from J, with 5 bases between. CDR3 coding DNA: TGTGCCTGGAGTATTCGTGAAAAACTGTTTTTT. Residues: CAWSIREKLFF. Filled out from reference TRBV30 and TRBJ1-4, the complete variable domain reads SQTIHQWPATLVQPVGSPLSLECTVEGTSNPNLYWYRQAAGRGLQLLFYSVGIGQISSEVPQNLSASRPQDRQFILSSKKLLLSDSGFYLCAWSIREKLFFGSGTQLSVL.

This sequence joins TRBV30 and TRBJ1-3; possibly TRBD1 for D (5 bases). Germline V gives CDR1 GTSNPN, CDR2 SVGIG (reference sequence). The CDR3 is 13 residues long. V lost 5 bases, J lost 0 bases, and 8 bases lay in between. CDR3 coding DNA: TGTGCCTGGGCCCAGGGCTCTGGAAACACCATATATTTT. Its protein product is CAWAQGSGNTIYF. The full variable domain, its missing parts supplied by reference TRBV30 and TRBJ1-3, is SQTIHQWPATLVQPVGSPLSLECTVEGTSNPNLYWYRQAAGRGLQLLFYSVGIGQISSEVPQNLSASRPQDRQFILSSKKLLLSDSGFYLCAWAQGSGNTIYFGEGSWLTVV.

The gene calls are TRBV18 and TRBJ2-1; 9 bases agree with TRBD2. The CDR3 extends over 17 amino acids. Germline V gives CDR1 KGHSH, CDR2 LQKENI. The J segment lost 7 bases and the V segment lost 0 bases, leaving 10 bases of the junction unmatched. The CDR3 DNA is TGTGCCAGCTCACCACCCTCGGGCGGGAGGGCCGCAAATGAGCAGTTCTTC. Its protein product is CASSPPSGGRAANEQFF.

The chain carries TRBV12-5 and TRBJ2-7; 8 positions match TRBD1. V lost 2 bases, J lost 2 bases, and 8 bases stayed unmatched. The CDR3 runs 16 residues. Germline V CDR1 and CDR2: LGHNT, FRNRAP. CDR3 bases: TGTGCTAGTGGTTTGACCACAGGGGGGTTCGCCTACGAGCAGTACTTC. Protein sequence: CASGLTTGGFAYEQYF.

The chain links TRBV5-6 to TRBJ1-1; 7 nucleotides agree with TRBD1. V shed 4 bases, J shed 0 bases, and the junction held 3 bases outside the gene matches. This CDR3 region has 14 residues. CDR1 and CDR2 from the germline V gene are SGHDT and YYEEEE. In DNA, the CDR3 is TGTGCCAGCAGCCCGGGACAGATGAACACTGAAGCTTTCTTT. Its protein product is CASSPGQMNTEAFF.

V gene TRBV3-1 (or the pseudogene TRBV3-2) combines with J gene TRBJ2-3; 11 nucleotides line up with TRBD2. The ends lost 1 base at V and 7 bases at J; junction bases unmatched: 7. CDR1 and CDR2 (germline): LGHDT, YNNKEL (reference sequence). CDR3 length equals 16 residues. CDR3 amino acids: CASSQVAGGALNTQYF. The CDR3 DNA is TGTGCCAGCAGCCAAGTAGCGGGAGGGGCACTTAATACGCAGTATTTT.

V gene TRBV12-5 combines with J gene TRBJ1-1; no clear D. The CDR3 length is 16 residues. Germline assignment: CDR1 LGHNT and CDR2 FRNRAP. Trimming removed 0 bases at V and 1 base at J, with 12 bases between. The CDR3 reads CASGLVGGTKNTEAFF. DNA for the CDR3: TGTGCTAGTGGTTTGGTAGGCGGCACCAAGAACACTGAAGCTTTCTTT.

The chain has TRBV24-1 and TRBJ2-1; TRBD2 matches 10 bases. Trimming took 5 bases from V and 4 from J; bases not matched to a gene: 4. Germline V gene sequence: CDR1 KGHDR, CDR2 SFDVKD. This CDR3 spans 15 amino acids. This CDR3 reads CATSGWTSGYNEQFF. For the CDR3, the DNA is TGTGCCACCAGTGGGTGGACTAGCGGTTACAATGAGCAGTTCTTC.

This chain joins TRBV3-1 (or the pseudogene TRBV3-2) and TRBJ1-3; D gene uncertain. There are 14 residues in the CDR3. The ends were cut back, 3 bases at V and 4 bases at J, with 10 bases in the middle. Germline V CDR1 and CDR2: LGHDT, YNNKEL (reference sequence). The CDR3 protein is CASSQRGGGNTIYF. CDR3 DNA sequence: TGTGCCAGCAGCCAGCGCGGAGGGGGAAACACCATATATTTT.